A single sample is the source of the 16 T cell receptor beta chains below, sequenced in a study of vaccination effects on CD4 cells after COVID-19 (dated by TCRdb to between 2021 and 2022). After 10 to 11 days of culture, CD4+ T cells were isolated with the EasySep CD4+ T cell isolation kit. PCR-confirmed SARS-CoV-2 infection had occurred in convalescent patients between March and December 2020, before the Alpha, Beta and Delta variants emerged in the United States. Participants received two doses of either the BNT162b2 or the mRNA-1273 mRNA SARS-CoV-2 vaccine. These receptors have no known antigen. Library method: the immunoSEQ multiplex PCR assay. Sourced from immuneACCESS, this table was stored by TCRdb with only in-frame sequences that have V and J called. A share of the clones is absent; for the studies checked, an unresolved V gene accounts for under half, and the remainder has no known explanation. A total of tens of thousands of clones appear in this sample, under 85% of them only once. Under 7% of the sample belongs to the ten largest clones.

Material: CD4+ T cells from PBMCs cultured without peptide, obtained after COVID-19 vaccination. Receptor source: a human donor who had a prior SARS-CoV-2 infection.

The CDR3 spells CASSQDGYNSYNEQFF. The CDR3 DNA is TGCGCCAGCAGCCAAGACGGGTACAACTCCTACAATGAGCAGTTCTTC. J is TRBJ2-1 and V is TRBV4-3; no reliable D call. The germline gives CDR1 LGHNA, CDR2 YSLEER. CDR3 length: 16 residues. Trimming pared 0 bases from V and 0 bases from J, leaving 9 bases between.

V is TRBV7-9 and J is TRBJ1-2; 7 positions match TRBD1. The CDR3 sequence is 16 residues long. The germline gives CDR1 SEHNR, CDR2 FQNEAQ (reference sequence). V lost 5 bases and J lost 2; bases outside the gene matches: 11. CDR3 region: CASSPLAGGGNYGYTF. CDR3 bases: TGTGCCAGCAGCCCCTTGGCAGGGGGAGGAAACTATGGCTACACCTTC.

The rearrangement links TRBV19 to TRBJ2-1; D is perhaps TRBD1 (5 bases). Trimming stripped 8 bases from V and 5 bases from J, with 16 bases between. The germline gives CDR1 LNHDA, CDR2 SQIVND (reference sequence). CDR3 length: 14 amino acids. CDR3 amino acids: CASGAGWGNNEQFF. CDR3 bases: TGTGCCAGTGGCGCAGGGTGGGGCAACAATGAGCAGTTCTTC.

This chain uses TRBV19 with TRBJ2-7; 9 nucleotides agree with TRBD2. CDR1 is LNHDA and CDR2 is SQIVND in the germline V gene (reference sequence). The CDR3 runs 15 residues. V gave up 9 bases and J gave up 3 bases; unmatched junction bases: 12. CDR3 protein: CARDPGTSSIYEQYF. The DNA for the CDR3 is TGTGCCAGGGATCCCGGGACTAGCTCGATCTACGAGCAGTACTTC.

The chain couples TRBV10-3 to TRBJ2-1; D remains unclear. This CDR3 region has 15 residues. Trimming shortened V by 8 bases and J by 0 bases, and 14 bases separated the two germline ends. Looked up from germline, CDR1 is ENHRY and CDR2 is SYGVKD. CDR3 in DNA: TGTGCCATCGGGGAACAGCTGAGCTCCTACAATGAGCAGTTCTTC. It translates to CAIGEQLSSYNEQFF.

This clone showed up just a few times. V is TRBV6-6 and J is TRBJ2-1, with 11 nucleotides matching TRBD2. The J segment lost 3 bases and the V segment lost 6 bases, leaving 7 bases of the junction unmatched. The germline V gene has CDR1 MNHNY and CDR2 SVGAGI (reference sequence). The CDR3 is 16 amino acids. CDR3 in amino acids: CASRATTSGSYNEQFF. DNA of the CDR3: TGTGCCAGCAGGGCGACAACTAGCGGGAGCTACAATGAGCAGTTCTTC.

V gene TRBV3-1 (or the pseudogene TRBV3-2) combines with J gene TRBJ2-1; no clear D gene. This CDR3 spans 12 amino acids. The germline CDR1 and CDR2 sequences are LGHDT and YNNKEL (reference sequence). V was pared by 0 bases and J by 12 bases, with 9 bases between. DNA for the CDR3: TGTGCCAGCAGCCAAGATCTCTTTGTGCAGTTCTTC. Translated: CASSQDLFVQFF.

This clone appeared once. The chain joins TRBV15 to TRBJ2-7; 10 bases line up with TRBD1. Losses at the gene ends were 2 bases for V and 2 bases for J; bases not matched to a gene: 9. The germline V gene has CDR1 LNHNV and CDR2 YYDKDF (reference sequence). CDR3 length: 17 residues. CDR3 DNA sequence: TGTGCCACCAGCAGACGCGCCGGGACAGGGGAACCCTACGAGCAGTACTTC. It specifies CATSRRAGTGEPYEQYF. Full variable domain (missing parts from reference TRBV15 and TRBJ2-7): DAMVIQNPRYQVTQFGKPVTLSCSQTLNHNVMYWYQQKSSQAPKLLFHYYDKDFNNEADTPDNFQSRRPNTSFCFLDIRSPGLGDTAMYLCATSRRAGTGEPYEQYFGPGTRLTVT.

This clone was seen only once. The CDR3 DNA is TGTGCCAGCAGCTTACTATCGGGGGATTCTGGGACCCAGTACTTC. This encodes CASSLLSGDSGTQYF. V usage is TRBV7-2 and J usage is TRBJ2-5, with D perhaps matching TRBD2 (6 bases). Germline assignment: CDR1 SGHTA and CDR2 FQGNSA. CDR3 length: 15 amino acids. The V end lost 2 bases, the J end lost 7 bases, and 17 bases lay between the germline ends.

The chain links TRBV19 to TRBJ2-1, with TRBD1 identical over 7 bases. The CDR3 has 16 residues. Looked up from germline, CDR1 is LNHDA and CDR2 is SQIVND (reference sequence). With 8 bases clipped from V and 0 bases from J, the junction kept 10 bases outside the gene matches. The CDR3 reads CASRDSSLSSYNEQFF. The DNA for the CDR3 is TGTGCCAGTCGGGACAGCTCCCTTAGCTCCTACAATGAGCAGTTCTTC. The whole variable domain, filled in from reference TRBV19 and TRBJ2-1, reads DGGITQSPKYLFRKEGQNVTLSCEQNLNHDAMYWYRQDPGQGLRLIYYSQIVNDFQKGDIAEGYSVSREKKESFPLTVTSAQKNPTAFYLCASRDSSLSSYNEQFFGPGTRLTVL.

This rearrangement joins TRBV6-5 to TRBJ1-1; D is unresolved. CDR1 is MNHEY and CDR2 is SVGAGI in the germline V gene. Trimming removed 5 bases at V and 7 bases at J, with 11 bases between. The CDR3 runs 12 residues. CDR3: CASSSPGHEAFF. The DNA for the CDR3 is TGTGCCAGCAGTAGCCCGGGCCATGAAGCTTTCTTT.

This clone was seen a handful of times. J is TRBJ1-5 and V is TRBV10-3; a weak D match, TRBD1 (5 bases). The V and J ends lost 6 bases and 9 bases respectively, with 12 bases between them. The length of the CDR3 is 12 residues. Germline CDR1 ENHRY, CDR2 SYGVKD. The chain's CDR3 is CAIRGEVGPQHF. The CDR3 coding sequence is TGTGCCATCAGGGGGGAAGTAGGGCCCCAGCATTTT.

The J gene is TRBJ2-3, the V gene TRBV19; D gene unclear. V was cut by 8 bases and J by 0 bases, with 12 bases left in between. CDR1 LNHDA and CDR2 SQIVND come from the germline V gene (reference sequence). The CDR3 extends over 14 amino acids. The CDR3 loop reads CASVGASSTDTQYF. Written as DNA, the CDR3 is TGTGCCAGTGTAGGTGCTTCTAGCACAGATACGCAGTATTTT.

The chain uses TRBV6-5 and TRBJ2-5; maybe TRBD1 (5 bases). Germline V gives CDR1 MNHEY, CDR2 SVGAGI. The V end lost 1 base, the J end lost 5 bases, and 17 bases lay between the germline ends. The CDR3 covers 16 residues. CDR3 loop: CASSYYQGFARETQYF. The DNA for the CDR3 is TGTGCCAGCAGTTACTACCAGGGATTCGCTAGGGAGACCCAGTACTTC.

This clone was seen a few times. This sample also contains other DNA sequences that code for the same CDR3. The CDR3 is CASSLALAGSYNEQFF. CDR3 nucleotide sequence: TGTGCCAGCAGCTTAGCGTTGGCTGGCTCCTACAATGAGCAGTTCTTC. The V gene is TRBV7-9, the J gene TRBJ2-1; D gene uncertain. V was clipped by 0 bases and J by 0 bases, with 9 bases between them. The CDR3 is 16 residues long. Germline V CDR1 and CDR2: SEHNR, FQNEAQ (reference sequence). Full variable domain (rest looked up from reference TRBV7-9 and TRBJ2-1): DTGVSQNPRHKITKRGQNVTFRCDPISEHNRLYWYRQTLGQGPEFLTYFQNEAQLEKSRLLSDRFSAERPKGSFSTLEIQRTEQGDSAMYLCASSLALAGSYNEQFFGPGTRLTVL.

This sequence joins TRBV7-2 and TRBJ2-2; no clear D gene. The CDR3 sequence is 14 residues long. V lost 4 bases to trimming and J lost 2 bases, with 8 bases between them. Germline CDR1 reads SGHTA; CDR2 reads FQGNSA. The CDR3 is CASSYARNTGELFF. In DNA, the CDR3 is TGTGCCAGCAGCTACGCAAGAAACACCGGGGAGCTGTTTTTT. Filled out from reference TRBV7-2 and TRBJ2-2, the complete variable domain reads GAGVSQSPSNKVTEKGKDVELRCDPISGHTALYWYRQSLGQGLEFLIYFQGNSAPDKSGLPSDRFSAERTGGSVSTLTIQRTQQEDSAVYLCASSYARNTGELFFGEGSRLTVL.